What follows describes a single T cell receptor beta chain. Under the authors' procedure: Researchers report that nucleated cell counts were estimated from reference gene primer amplification. Data came from immunoSEQ multiplex PCR; TCRdb stores just in-frame clones and leaves some out. The V and J calls and clone size are taken from that table; D and trimming were inferred from the DNA. This table holds under 400,000 clones, about 91% found once. The sample is drawn from a study of blood T cell repertoires in COVID-19. Study-level information: Material from acute and convalescent COVID-19 was sourced from the United States, Italy and Spain.

In germline, CDR1 is SGHRS, CDR2 YFSETQ. Deletions cut 5 bases from V and 0 bases from J, with 15 bases between. The CDR3 contains 16 residues. Followed longitudinally, the Seattle patients had been enrolled during active infection. The clonotype was recovered from a woman younger than 45 with COVID-19, enrolled during active disease. The sequencing input was peripheral blood. The V gene is TRBV5-1, the J gene TRBJ1-3; D not certain. The CDR3 nucleotides read TGCGCCAGCAGTACCCCGGCGGAGGACTCTGGAAACACCATATATTTT. It is translated as CASSTPAEDSGNTIYF.